The 8 T cell receptor beta chains given below trace back to one sample, sequenced in a study of cytomegalovirus exposure and HLA in healthy donors. In the PCR, 60 Vbeta and 13 Jbeta primers were used. Here immunoSEQ multiplex PCR was the method, and the copy in TCRdb shows in-frame clones only, minus some. The sample lists over 95,000 clones, 60% to 80% seen once, with roughly 5.9% in the top ten. Specimen: PBMCs. The receptors stem from a woman younger than 45 in good health and CMV-seropositive.

The rearrangement links TRBV11-1 to TRBJ1-4, with no clear D. This CDR3 is built from 15 residues. Looked up from germline, CDR1 is SGHAT and CDR2 is FQDESV (reference sequence). Between the trimmed V and J ends, which lost 2 bases and 8 bases, there was a span of 15 bases. The CDR3 DNA reads as TGTGCCAGCAGCTTACAGCGCAGTTCGGAGGAAAAACTGTTTTTT. Translating it yields CASSLQRSSEEKLFF.

The V call is TRBV4-1, the J call TRBJ1-2; 8 nucleotides align to TRBD1. Trimming at V came to 1 base and at J to 7 bases, leaving 2 bases not matched to a gene. The CDR3 is 13 residues long. Germline assignment: CDR1 MGHRA and CDR2 YSYEKL. The CDR3 protein is CASSQGDRGGYTF. DNA for the CDR3: TGCGCCAGCAGCCAAGGTGACAGGGGTGGCTACACCTTC.

V and J are TRBV10-3 and TRBJ2-1; 10 bases match TRBD2. Germline V lookup: CDR1 ENHRY, CDR2 SYGVKD. The CDR3 sequence is 14 residues long. J was trimmed by 0 bases and V by 10 bases; bases with no gene match: 3. The CDR3 DNA reads TGTGCCACCAAGCGGGAGGGCTCCTACAATGAGCAGTTCTTC. Translating gives CATKREGSYNEQFF.

The chain recombines TRBV6-1 with TRBJ1-1; D not resolved. Germline lookup yields CDR1 MNHNS and CDR2 SASEGT. The CDR3 loop spans 13 amino acids. V gave up 6 bases and J gave up 3 bases, with 11 bases separating them. CDR3 in amino acids: CASRSNMDTEAFF. The CDR3 nucleotides are TGTGCCAGCAGATCAAACATGGACACTGAAGCTTTCTTT.

This clone was seen only once. The chain couples TRBV6-1 to TRBJ1-5; D perhaps matches TRBD1 (5 bases). The germline gives CDR1 MNHNS, CDR2 SASEGT. The CDR3 runs to 14 residues. Trimming shortened V by 1 base and J by 3 bases, and 7 bases separated the two germline ends. CDR3 amino acids: CASSEEGSNQPQHF. DNA for the CDR3: TGTGCCAGCAGTGAAGAGGGGTCCAATCAGCCCCAGCATTTT.

With regard to this clone: The sample contains more than one DNA sequence encoding this CDR3. The rearrangement joins TRBV27 to TRBJ2-1; possibly TRBD2 for D (6 bases). The V gene lost 6 bases and the J gene lost 4 bases, with 10 bases spanning the gap. The CDR3 has 13 amino acids. The germline gives CDR1 MNHEY, CDR2 SMNVEV (reference sequence). CDR3 in DNA: TGTGCCAGCAGGAGGACTACATACAATGAGCAGTTCTTC. Its protein is CASRRTTYNEQFF.

This clone was observed once. The chain employs TRBV12-5 and TRBJ1-2; TRBD1 matches at 8 bases. Germline CDR1 and CDR2: LGHNT and FRNRAP. The CDR3 has 14 amino acids. Unmatched junction bases numbered 2, after V lost 1 base and J lost 4 bases. The CDR3 protein is CASGLDTGGYGYTF. In DNA, the CDR3 is TGTGCTAGTGGTTTGGATACAGGGGGCTATGGCTACACCTTC.

The genes are TRBV2 and TRBJ1-5; the D is unclear. The V end lost 3 bases, the J end lost 7 bases, and 10 bases lay between the germline ends. The CDR3 covers 13 residues. Germline CDR1 is SNHLY and CDR2 is FYNNEI. CDR3 in amino acids: CASSEETGQPQHF. The CDR3 DNA sequence: TGTGCCAGCAGTGAGGAGACCGGGCAGCCCCAGCATTTT.